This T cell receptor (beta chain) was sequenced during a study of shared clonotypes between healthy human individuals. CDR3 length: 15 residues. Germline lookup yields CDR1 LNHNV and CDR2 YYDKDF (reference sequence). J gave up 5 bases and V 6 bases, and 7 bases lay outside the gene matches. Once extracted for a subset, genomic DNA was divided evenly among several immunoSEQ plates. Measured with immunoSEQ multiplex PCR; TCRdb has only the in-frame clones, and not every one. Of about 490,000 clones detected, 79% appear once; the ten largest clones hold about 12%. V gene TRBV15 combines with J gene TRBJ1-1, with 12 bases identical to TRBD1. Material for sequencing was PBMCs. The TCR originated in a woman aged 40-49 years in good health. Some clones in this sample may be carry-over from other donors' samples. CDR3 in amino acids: CATRRDRGRGTEAFF. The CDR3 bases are TGTGCCACCAGAAGGGACAGGGGGCGAGGGACTGAAGCTTTCTTT. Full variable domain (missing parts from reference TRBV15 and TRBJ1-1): DAMVIQNPRYQVTQFGKPVTLSCSQTLNHNVMYWYQQKSSQAPKLLFHYYDKDFNNEADTPDNFQSRRPNTSFCFLDIRSPGLGDTAMYLCATRRDRGRGTEAFFGQGTRLTVV.